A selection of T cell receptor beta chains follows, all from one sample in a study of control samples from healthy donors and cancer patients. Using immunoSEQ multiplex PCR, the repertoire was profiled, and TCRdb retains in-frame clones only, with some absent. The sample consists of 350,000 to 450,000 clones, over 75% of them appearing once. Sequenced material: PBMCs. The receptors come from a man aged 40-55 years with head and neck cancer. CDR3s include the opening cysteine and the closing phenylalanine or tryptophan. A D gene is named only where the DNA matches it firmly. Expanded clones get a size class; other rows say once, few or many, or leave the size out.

TGTGCCAGCAGGGATGGGGGACAGGGGGAAGTAGCTTTCTTT | CASRDGGQGEVAFF | NA | TRBJ1-1 | TRBV2 | TRBD1
TGTGCCAGCAGCTCCAAGGGCGGTAGGGACAGAACCTACAATGAGCAGTTCTTC | CASSSKGGRDRTYNEQFF | NA | TRBJ2-1 | TRBV13 | TRBD1
TGTGCCAGCAGCCAAGCCGTAACCCCGGGGGGACAAGAGACCCAGTACTTC | CASSQAVTPGGQETQYF | once | TRBJ2-5 | TRBV4-2 | TRBD2
TGTGCCAGCAGTTCCCGTCTCGCGGGGGGCACAGATACGCAGTATTTT | CASSSRLAGGTDTQYF | NA | TRBJ2-3 | TRBV27 | TRBD2
TGTGCCAGCTCACCTTCCTCGGGGGAACGGGGCGAAAAACTGTTTTTT | CASSPSSGERGEKLFF | NA | TRBJ1-4 | TRBV18 | NA
TGTGCCTGGAGTGGAACCCCGGCCGGGGAGCTGTTTTTT | CAWSGTPAGELFF | NA | TRBJ2-2 | TRBV30 | NA
TGCGCCAGCAGCTTGATACAGGGGGCTTCCACCGGGGAGCTGTTTTTT | CASSLIQGASTGELFF | NA | TRBJ2-2 | TRBV5-1 | TRBD1
TGTGCCAGCAGCTTAGTACGGGCCACTGAAGCTTTCTTT | CASSLVRATEAFF | NA | TRBJ1-1 | TRBV7-2 | NA
TGTGCCAGCATCCCCGGGGTTACCGGGGAGCTGTTTTTT | CASIPGVTGELFF | NA | TRBJ2-2 | TRBV6-2/TRBV6-3 | NA
TGTGCCAGCAGTGAGATAGCTCCGTGGGATGAGCAGTTCTTC | CASSEIAPWDEQFF | NA | TRBJ2-1 | TRBV2 | NA
TGTGCCAGCAGTCCCGGGACAGGGCTTAACTGGCAGTACTTC | CASSPGTGLNWQYF | NA | TRBJ2-7 | TRBV28 | TRBD1
TGTGCCTGGAGTGCTCGTTCCCGGGATGAGCAGTTCTTC | CAWSARSRDEQFF | once | TRBJ2-1 | TRBV30 | NA
TGTGCCAGCAGCCCCAATCATGGACGGACTAATAGCAATCAGCCCCAGCATTTT | CASSPNHGRTNSNQPQHF | once | TRBJ1-5 | TRBV6-2/TRBV6-3 | NA
TGTGCCAGCACAAAAGCAGCAGGGTTGTTCTATGGCTACACCTTC | CASTKAAGLFYGYTF | NA | TRBJ1-2 | TRBV27 | NA
TGTGCCAGCAGTTTATGGGGGATGGGAAACACCATATATTTT | CASSLWGMGNTIYF | NA | TRBJ1-3 | TRBV28 | NA
TGTGCCAGCAGCCAAGGGCAGATTCATCAGCCCCAGCATTTT | CASSQGQIHQPQHF | NA | TRBJ1-5 | TRBV4-2 | NA
TGTGCCAGCAGTCCGGACACCCTATATGGCTACACCTTC | CASSPDTLYGYTF | NA | TRBJ1-2 | TRBV12-3/TRBV12-4 | NA
TGCGCCAGCAGCCAATTCCCCCACAATGAGCAGTTCTTC | CASSQFPHNEQFF | NA | TRBJ2-1 | TRBV4-3 | NA
TGTGCCAGCTCACCGGGAGGGTACGAGCAGTACTTC | CASSPGGYEQYF | NA | TRBJ2-7 | TRBV18 | TRBD2
TGTGCCAGCAGTTACCAGGGGAGGAATGAAAAACTGTTTTTT | CASSYQGRNEKLFF | NA | TRBJ1-4 | TRBV6-5 | NA
TGTGCCAGTAGTCTCACGGGGATAACAGGGGGCGGCGGCTGGCAGTACTTC | CASSLTGITGGGGWQYF | large | TRBJ2-7 | TRBV19 | TRBD1
TGTGCCAGCACCACTACAGGGGGTAACTATGGCTACACCTTC | CASTTTGGNYGYTF | NA | TRBJ1-2 | TRBV28 | TRBD1
TGTGCCAGCAGCTCCCAGGGGGGGACAGCCAATTCACCCCTCCACTTT | CASSSQGGTANSPLHF | NA | TRBJ1-6 | TRBV7-2 | TRBD1
TGCAGCGCTGGGGGTCAGCCCCAGCATTTT | CSAGGQPQHF | NA | TRBJ1-5 | TRBV20-1 | NA
TGTGCCAGCAGCCCGGGACTAGCGGGAGGAGACGAGACCCAGTACTTC | CASSPGLAGGDETQYF | once | TRBJ2-5 | TRBV5-6 | TRBD2
TGTGCCAGCAGCCTAGCGGGAGGGCCCTACAATGAGCAGTTCTTC | CASSLAGGPYNEQFF | NA | TRBJ2-1 | TRBV3-1/TRBV3-2 | TRBD2
TGTGCCAGTAGTCTCACAGGGGAAAAACTGTTTTTT | CASSLTGEKLFF | NA | TRBJ1-4 | TRBV19 | NA
TGTGCCAGCAGCGCCCCTCGGGGGGCGGTGAACACTGAAGCTTTCTTT | CASSAPRGAVNTEAFF | NA | TRBJ1-1 | TRBV9 | NA
TGTGCCAGCAGTTTATCCCCTGGCGCGGGAGGGACCGGAGGCACAGATACGCAGTATTTT | CASSLSPGAGGTGGTDTQYF | NA | TRBJ2-3 | TRBV28 | TRBD2
TGCGCCAGCAGCCGACTAGCGGATACAGATACGCAGTATTTT | CASSRLADTDTQYF | NA | TRBJ2-3 | TRBV5-1 | TRBD2
TGCGCCCCCTTGCTCGACAGGCGCGAGAACACCGGGGAGCTGTTTTTT | CAPLLDRRENTGELFF | NA | TRBJ2-2 | TRBV23-1 | NA
TGTGCCAGCAGCTTTGGGGGGATTATCTACGAGCAGTACTTC | CASSFGGIIYEQYF | NA | TRBJ2-7 | TRBV7-8 | NA
TGTGCCAGCAGTCCCCCTTCATCGCTGAAAAAACTGTTTTTT | CASSPPSSLKKLFF | NA | TRBJ1-4 | TRBV28 | NA
TGTGCCTGGAGTGCTTGGATGCAGCCCCAGCATTTT | CAWSAWMQPQHF | NA | TRBJ1-5 | TRBV30 | NA
TGTGCCAGCAGCCCGAGCGGGGACTTCTCCCTCTACGAGCAGTACTTC | CASSPSGDFSLYEQYF | NA | TRBJ2-7 | TRBV9 | TRBD2
TGTGCCAGCAGCACGGGAGGGCAGGGCCTATACAATGAGCAGTTCTTC | CASSTGGQGLYNEQFF | NA | TRBJ2-1 | TRBV28 | TRBD2
TGTGCCAGCAGCTCACCCCGACCTAGCGGGAGTTACGAGCAGTACTTC | CASSSPRPSGSYEQYF | once | TRBJ2-7 | TRBV5-6 | TRBD2
TGTGCCAGCAGCTTGGGGCTGGATGCAGGGGGCGCCGAGCAGTACTTC | CASSLGLDAGGAEQYF | NA | TRBJ2-7 | TRBV5-8 | TRBD1
TGTGCCTGGAGCCCGGACGTCTATGGCTACACCTTC | CAWSPDVYGYTF | NA | TRBJ1-2 | TRBV30 | NA
TGTGCCAGCAGTTTAGAAGGGACAGGGCCTTATGGCTACACCTTC | CASSLEGTGPYGYTF | NA | TRBJ1-2 | TRBV28 | TRBD1
TGCGCCAGCAGCCTGGACAGGCCCACTAACTATGGCTACACCTTC | CASSLDRPTNYGYTF | NA | TRBJ1-2 | TRBV5-1 | TRBD1
TGTGCCAGTAGTATAGAAGCAGGCTTCTATGGCTACACCTTC | CASSIEAGFYGYTF | once | TRBJ1-2 | TRBV19 | NA
TGTGCCAGCAGTTTCCCGGGACAGGGGCTCTATGGCTACACCTTC | CASSFPGQGLYGYTF | NA | TRBJ1-2 | TRBV3-1/TRBV3-2 | TRBD1
TGTGCCACCAGTGATTCAAGGACAGGGCCCACAGATACGCAGTATTTT | CATSDSRTGPTDTQYF | NA | TRBJ2-3 | TRBV24-1 | TRBD1
TGTGCCAGCAGCCAAGTGAACCTAGCGGGAGTACCCCTTAACTACGAGCAGTACTTC | CASSQVNLAGVPLNYEQYF | few | TRBJ2-7 | TRBV4-2 | TRBD2
TGTGCCAGCAGCTTTTCCAGAGGAACCTACGAGCAGTACTTC | CASSFSRGTYEQYF | NA | TRBJ2-7 | TRBV5-6 | NA
TGCGCCAGCAGCACGACAGGGAACTACGAGCAGTACTTC | CASSTTGNYEQYF | NA | TRBJ2-7 | TRBV5-1 | TRBD1
TGTGCCAGTAATACAGGGGGCACTGAAGCTTTCTTT | CASNTGGTEAFF | NA | TRBJ1-1 | TRBV19 | TRBD1
TGTGCCAGCAGTGAATATGGGGGGACCTACGAGCAGTACTTC | CASSEYGGTYEQYF | NA | TRBJ2-7 | TRBV25-1 | NA
TGCGCCAGCAGCCGCATTTACAGCTTATGGTATGGCTACACCTTC | CASSRIYSLWYGYTF | NA | TRBJ1-2 | TRBV4-3 | NA
TGTGCCAGTAGCAGGAACAGGGACCGGGCTGAAGCTTTCTTT | CASSRNRDRAEAFF | few | TRBJ1-1 | TRBV19 | NA
TGTGCCAGCAGCGTAGACCTCAACCAGGTTGGCGGGGAGCTGTTTTTT | CASSVDLNQVGGELFF | NA | TRBJ2-2 | TRBV9 | NA